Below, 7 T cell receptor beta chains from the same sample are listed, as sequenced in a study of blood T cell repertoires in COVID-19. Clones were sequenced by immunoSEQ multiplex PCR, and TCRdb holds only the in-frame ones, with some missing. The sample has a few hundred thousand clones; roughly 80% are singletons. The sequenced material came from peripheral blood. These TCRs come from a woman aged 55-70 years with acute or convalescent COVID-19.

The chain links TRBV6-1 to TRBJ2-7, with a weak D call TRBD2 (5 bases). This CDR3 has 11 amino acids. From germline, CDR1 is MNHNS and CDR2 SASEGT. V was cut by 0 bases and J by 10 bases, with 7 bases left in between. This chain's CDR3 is CASSEAGGQYF. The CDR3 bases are TGTGCCAGCAGTGAAGCTGGAGGTCAGTACTTC.

The CDR3 DNA reads as TGTGCCAGCAGCAGGAGCCGTGGAACTGAAGCTTTCTTT. It translates to CASSRSRGTEAFF. The chain links TRBV7-2 to TRBJ1-1; the D is unclear. The CDR3 is 13 residues long. Per germline, CDR1 SGHTA and CDR2 FQGNSA. The ends were cut back, 5 bases at V and 5 bases at J, with 12 bases in the middle.

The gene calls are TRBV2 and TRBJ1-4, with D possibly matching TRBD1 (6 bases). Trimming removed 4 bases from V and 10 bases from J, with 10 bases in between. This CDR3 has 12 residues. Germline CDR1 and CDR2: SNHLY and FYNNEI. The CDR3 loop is CASSVEGVKLFF. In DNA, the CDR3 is TGTGCCAGCAGTGTTGAGGGGGTAAAACTGTTTTTT.

CDR3 amino acids: CASSYVSGGASYNEQFF. As DNA, the CDR3 is TGTGCCAGCAGTTACGTTAGCGGGGGGGCCTCCTACAATGAGCAGTTCTTC. The V call is TRBV6-2 or TRBV6-3, the J call TRBJ2-1; 11 nucleotides match TRBD2. CDR3 length: 17 residues. Germline trimming cut 2 bases from V and 0 bases from J; bases unmatched to any gene: 3. Germline CDR1 reads MNHEY; CDR2 reads SVGEGT.

The CDR3 coding sequence is TGCGCCAGCAGTCCCGGCGGGGTGAACACTGAAGCTTTCTTT. Residues: CASSPGGVNTEAFF. The chain carries TRBV5-1 and TRBJ1-1; D remains unclear. The CDR3 is 14 residues long. The V end lost 5 bases, the J end lost 0 bases, and 11 bases lay between the germline ends. CDR1 is SGHRS, CDR2 YFSETQ, per germline.

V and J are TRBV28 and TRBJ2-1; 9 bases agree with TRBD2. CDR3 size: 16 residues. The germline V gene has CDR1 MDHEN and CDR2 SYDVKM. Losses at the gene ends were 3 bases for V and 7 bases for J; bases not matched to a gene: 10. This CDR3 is CASSLLVAGGVNEQFF. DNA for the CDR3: TGTGCCAGCAGTTTGTTGGTGGCGGGGGGGGTGAATGAGCAGTTCTTC.

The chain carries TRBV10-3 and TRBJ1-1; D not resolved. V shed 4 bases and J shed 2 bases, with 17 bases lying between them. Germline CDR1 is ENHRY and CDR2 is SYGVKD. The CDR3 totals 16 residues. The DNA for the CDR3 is TGTGCCATCAGTGTTGCCAGCCCAGCACTAAACACTGAAGCTTTCTTT. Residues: CAISVASPALNTEAFF.